Listed below are T cell receptor beta chains from one sample, sequenced in a study of control samples from healthy donors and cancer patients. Sequencing used immunoSEQ multiplex PCR; TCRdb keeps in-frame clones, though not all of them. The sample shows about 150,000 clones, about 94% of them seen only once. Source material: blood. The receptors come from a man between 45 and 60 years old in good health. The CDR3 runs from the conserved cysteine through the conserved F or W. The D gene is left open where the match is weak. The listing skips clone size in some rows; elsewhere it reads once, few, many or a size class.

v_call	d_call	j_call	clone_size	cdr3_nt	cdr3_aa
TRBV21-1	.	TRBJ1-6	.	TGTGCCAGCAGCCAACCCGGGACACAAAATTCACCCCTCCACTTT	CASSQPGTQNSPLHF
TRBV19	.	TRBJ1-5	.	TGTGCCAGTAGTACCAGCCGGGGGTATCAGCCCCAGCATTTT	CASSTSRGYQPQHF
TRBV28	.	TRBJ1-4	.	TGTGCCAGCAGTCTAGGGGGGCAGGGTCACGAAAAACTGTTTTTT	CASSLGGQGHEKLFF
TRBV20-1	TRBD1	TRBJ1-2	.	TGCAGTGCTAGTGACAGGGTAGCATATGGCTACACCTTC	CSASDRVAYGYTF
TRBV7-8	TRBD2	TRBJ2-1	.	TGTGCCAGCAGCTTAGTTAGCGGGACCTACAATGAGCAGTTCTTC	CASSLVSGTYNEQFF
TRBV5-1	.	TRBJ1-2	.	TGCGCCAGCAGCTTGGGCCAGGGTGACTATGGCTACACCTTC	CASSLGQGDYGYTF
TRBV3-1/TRBV3-2	.	TRBJ2-7	.	TGTGCCAGCAGCCAAGCCGGAGGCTACGAGCAGTACTTC	CASSQAGGYEQYF
TRBV5-1	TRBD1	TRBJ1-4	once	TGCGCCAGCAGCTTTGAAACAGGGGCTAATGAAAAACTGTTTTTT	CASSFETGANEKLFF
TRBV10-3	.	TRBJ2-3	once	TGTGCCATGGCACCCCAAAGCACAGATACGCAGTATTTT	CAMAPQSTDTQYF
TRBV11-3	.	TRBJ2-3	.	TGTGCCAGCAGCTCCCTGGGCTGGGGAGATACGCAGTATTTT	CASSSLGWGDTQYF
TRBV9	.	TRBJ2-3	once	TGTGCCAGCAGCACAACCCCGGCCAGCACAGATACGCAGTATTTT	CASSTTPASTDTQYF